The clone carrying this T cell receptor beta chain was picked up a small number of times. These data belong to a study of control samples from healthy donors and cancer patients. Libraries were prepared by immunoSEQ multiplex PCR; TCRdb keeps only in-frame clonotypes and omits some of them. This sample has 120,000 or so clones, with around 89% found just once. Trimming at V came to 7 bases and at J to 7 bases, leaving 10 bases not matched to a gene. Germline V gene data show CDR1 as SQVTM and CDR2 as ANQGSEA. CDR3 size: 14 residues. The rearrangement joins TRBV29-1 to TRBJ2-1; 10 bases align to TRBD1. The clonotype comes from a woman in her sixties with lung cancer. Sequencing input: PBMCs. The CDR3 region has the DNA TGCAGCGCAGTAGGGGGACAGGGGAATAATGAGCAGTTCTTC. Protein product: CSAVGGQGNNEQFF.